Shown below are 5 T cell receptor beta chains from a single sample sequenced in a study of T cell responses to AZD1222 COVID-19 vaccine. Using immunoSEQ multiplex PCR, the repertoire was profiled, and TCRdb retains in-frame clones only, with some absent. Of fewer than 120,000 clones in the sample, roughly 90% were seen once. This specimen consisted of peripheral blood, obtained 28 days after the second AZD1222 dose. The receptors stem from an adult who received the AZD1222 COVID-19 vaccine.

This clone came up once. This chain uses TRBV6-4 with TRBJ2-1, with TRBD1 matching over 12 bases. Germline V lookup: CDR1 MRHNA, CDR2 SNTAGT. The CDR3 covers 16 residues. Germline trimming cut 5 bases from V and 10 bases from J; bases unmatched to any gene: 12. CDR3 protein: CASSPAGTGGGREQFF. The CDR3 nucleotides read TGTGCCAGCAGTCCCGCTGGGACAGGGGGCGGTAGGGAGCAGTTCTTC.

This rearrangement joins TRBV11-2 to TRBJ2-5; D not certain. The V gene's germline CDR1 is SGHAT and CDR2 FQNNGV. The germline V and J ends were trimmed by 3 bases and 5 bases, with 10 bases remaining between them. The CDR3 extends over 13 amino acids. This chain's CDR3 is CASSFGSRETQYF. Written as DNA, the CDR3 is TGTGCCAGCAGCTTCGGGTCCAGGGAGACCCAGTACTTC.

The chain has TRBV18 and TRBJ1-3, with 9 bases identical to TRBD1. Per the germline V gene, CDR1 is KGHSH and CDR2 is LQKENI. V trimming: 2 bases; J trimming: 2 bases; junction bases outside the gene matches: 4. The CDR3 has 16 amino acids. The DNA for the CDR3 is TGTGCCAGCTCACCAAGGACAGGGGCAGCTGGAAACACCATATATTTT. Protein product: CASSPRTGAAGNTIYF.

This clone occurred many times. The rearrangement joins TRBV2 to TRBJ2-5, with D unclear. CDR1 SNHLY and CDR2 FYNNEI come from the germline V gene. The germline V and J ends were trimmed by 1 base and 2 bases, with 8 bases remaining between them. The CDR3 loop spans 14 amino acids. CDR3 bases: TGTGCCAGCAGTGAAGATTACTTACAAGAGACCCAGTACTTC. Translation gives CASSEDYLQETQYF.

The CDR3 is CASSQGEGREQYF. CDR3 nucleotides: TGTGCCAGCAGCCAAGGTGAGGGTCGCGAGCAGTACTTC. This sequence joins TRBV14 and TRBJ2-7; tentative D call: TRBD2 (5 bases). Deletions cut 1 base from V and 6 bases from J, with 10 bases between. Germline V gives CDR1 SGHDN, CDR2 FVKESK. This CDR3 is 13 amino acids long.